This T cell receptor beta chain originates from a study of T cells in localized non-small cell lung cancer. Using immunoSEQ multiplex PCR, the repertoire was profiled, and TCRdb retains in-frame clones only, with some absent. The repertoire has around 40,000 clones, around 83% of them found once; the top ten carry almost 8%. The study's findings and limits: Higher T cell density in the blood was associated with longer overall survival, whereas higher adjacent-lung clonality associated with shorter survival.

Comment on this clone: Its antigen is not identified.

V lost 5 bases to trimming and J lost 3 bases, with 13 bases between them. Germline-derived CDR1 and CDR2 are MNHNS and SASEGT. This CDR3 is 14 amino acids long. The source is a man aged 40-75 years with stage II lung adenocarcinoma. This chain joins TRBV6-1 and TRBJ1-1; D gene uncertain. Here the sequenced sample was PBMCs, taken before any cancer treatment. CDR3 protein: CASSQTRRDTEAFF. The DNA for the CDR3 is TGTGCCAGCAGTCAGACGAGGAGGGACACTGAAGCTTTCTTT.